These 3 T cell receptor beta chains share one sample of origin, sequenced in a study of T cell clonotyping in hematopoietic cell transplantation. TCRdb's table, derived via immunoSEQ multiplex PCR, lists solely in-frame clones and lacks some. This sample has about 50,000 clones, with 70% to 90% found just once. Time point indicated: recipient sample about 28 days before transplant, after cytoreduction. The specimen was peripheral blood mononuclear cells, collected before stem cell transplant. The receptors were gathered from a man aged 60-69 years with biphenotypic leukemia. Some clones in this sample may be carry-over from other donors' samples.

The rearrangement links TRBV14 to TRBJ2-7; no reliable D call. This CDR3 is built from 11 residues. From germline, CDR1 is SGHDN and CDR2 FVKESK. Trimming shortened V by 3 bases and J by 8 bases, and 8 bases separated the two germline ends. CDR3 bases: TGTGCCAGCAGCCATAGCTCTCAGCAGTACTTC. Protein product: CASSHSSQQYF.

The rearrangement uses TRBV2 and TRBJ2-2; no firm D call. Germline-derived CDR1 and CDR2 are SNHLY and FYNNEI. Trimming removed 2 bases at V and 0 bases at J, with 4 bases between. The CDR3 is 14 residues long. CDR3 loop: CASSELTNTGELFF. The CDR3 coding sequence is TGTGCCAGCAGTGAACTGACGAACACCGGGGAGCTGTTTTTT.

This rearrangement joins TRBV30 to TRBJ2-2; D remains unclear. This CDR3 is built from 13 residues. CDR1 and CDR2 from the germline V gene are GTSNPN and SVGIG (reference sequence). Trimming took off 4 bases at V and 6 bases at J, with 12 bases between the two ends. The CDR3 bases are TGTGCCTGGACGGCGAGACGGGCCGGGGAGCTGTTTTTT. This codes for CAWTARRAGELFF.